These 12 T cell receptor beta chains were all obtained from the same sample, sequenced in a study of early T cells in non-severe SARS-CoV-2 infection. TCRdb reprocessed the 5' RACE reads via MiXCR and lists one record per CDR3 protein. The table lists 70,000 to 85,000 distinct CDR3 sequences, around 14% of them singletons. Sequencing used whole blood. These receptors were taken from an adult who was a healthcare worker with PCR-confirmed SARS-CoV-2 infection or an uninfected control (not recorded which).

This clonotype was recorded many times. The chain couples TRBV29-1 to TRBJ2-1, with 7 bases that match TRBD2. Germline V CDR1 and CDR2: SQVTM, ANQGSEA. With V trimmed by 4 bases and J by 7 bases, 1 base remained unmatched. The CDR3 length is 11 residues. The CDR3 nucleotides read TGCAGCGTTGCGGGACTAAATGAGCAGTTCTTC. Protein: CSVAGLNEQFF.

The V and J genes are TRBV6-4 and TRBJ2-3, with D uncertain. The CDR3 is 13 residues long. Germline assignment: CDR1 MRHNA and CDR2 SNTAGT. Trimming removed 5 bases at V and 2 bases at J, with 8 bases between. The CDR3 DNA reads as TGTGCCAGCAGTTCCGCCCCCACAGATACGCAGTATTTT. It translates to CASSSAPTDTQYF.

The CDR3 loop is CASSGDSTDTQYF. The CDR3 coding sequence is TGTGCCAGCAGTGGGGATTCCACAGATACGCAGTATTTT. The chain combines TRBV28 with TRBJ2-3; D is undetermined. CDR3 length: 13 amino acids. CDR1 is MDHEN and CDR2 is SYDVKM in the germline V gene. V lost 5 bases and J lost 2, with 8 bases in between.

This clonotype came up many times. V usage is TRBV5-1 and J usage is TRBJ2-7; 7 bases fit TRBD1. After removal of 4 bases from V and 1 base from J, the junction contained 5 bases not matched to a gene. The CDR3 totals 14 residues. The V gene's germline CDR1 is SGHRS and CDR2 YFSETQ. CDR3 DNA: TGCGCCAGCAGCGCCCAGGGACAGTCCTACGAGCAGTACTTC. Translation gives CASSAQGQSYEQYF.

This clonotype was counted only a few times. The chain has TRBV7-2 and TRBJ1-5; 10 nucleotides match TRBD1. This CDR3 region has 15 residues. The ends lost 1 base at V and 9 bases at J; junction bases unmatched: 6. Per germline, CDR1 SGHTA and CDR2 FQGNSA. DNA of the CDR3: TGTGCCAGCAGCTTAGACGGGACAGGGGAGAGGCCCCAGCATTTT. Its translation is CASSLDGTGERPQHF.

The chain links TRBV7-3 to TRBJ1-1; D unclear. Trimming pared 0 bases from V and 0 bases from J, leaving 5 bases between. Per germline, CDR1 SGHTA and CDR2 FQGTGA. The CDR3 is 14 residues long. The CDR3 protein is CASSLTAVNTEAFF. The CDR3 DNA reads as TGTGCCAGCAGCTTAACGGCGGTGAACACTGAAGCTTTCTTT.

The chain joins TRBV28 to TRBJ1-2; no firm D call. Per germline, CDR1 MDHEN and CDR2 SYDVKM. The CDR3 runs to 14 residues. The ends were cut back, 5 bases at V and 8 bases at J, with 18 bases in the middle. The CDR3 DNA follows: TGTGCCAGCAGTCCACCTATCAGGCAGGAGGGCTACACCTTC. Residues: CASSPPIRQEGYTF.

J is TRBJ2-7 and V is TRBV10-3, with 7 bases matching TRBD1. CDR3 size: 13 residues. Trimming took 4 bases from V and 6 from J; bases not matched to a gene: 6. Per the germline V gene, CDR1 is ENHRY and CDR2 is SYGVKD. The CDR3 spells CAISGTGTSEQYF. CDR3 coding DNA: TGTGCCATCAGTGGGACAGGCACCTCCGAGCAGTACTTC.

This clonotype was counted many times. The rearrangement joins TRBV7-2 to TRBJ2-3; D ambiguous. Germline values: CDR1 SGHTA, CDR2 FQGNSA. The V and J ends lost 2 bases and 0 bases respectively, with 0 bases between them. This CDR3 has 12 amino acids. Here the CDR3 DNA reads TGTGCCAGCAGCTTAAGCACAGATACGCAGTATTTT. Translated: CASSLSTDTQYF. The variable domain in full, completed from reference TRBV7-2 and TRBJ2-3, reads GAGVSQSPSNKVTEKGKDVELRCDPISGHTALYWYRQSLGQGLEFLIYFQGNSAPDKSGLPSDRFSAERTGGSVSTLTIQRTQQEDSAVYLCASSLSTDTQYFGPGTRLTVL.

This clonotype was seen at least ten times. The chain is built from TRBV18 and TRBJ2-5; tentative D call: TRBD2 (6 bases). CDR1 KGHSH and CDR2 LQKENI come from the germline V gene. With 4 bases removed from V and 3 bases from J, the gap between germline ends came to 12 bases. CDR3 size: 14 residues. The CDR3 bases are TGTGCCAGCTCACTAGTTTCGGGGGAAGAGACCCAGTACTTC. It translates to CASSLVSGEETQYF.

This clonotype was seen only once. CDR3 sequence (DNA): TGCGCCAGCAGCAGGGGTGGCGTCGGGGCCACCTACGAGCAGTACTTC. Encoded protein: CASSRGGVGATYEQYF. The V gene is TRBV5-1, the J gene TRBJ2-7; possibly TRBD1 or TRBD2 for D (5 bases each). Germline CDR1 and CDR2: SGHRS and YFSETQ. CDR3 length: 16 residues. Trimming stripped 4 bases from V and 2 bases from J, with 19 bases between.

This clonotype was detected many times. This chain joins TRBV7-9 and TRBJ2-7, with 7 bases that match TRBD1. The CDR3 runs 14 residues. Germline CDR1 SEHNR, CDR2 FQNEAQ (reference sequence). V shed 4 bases, J shed 4 bases, and the junction held 7 bases outside the gene matches. CDR3 DNA sequence: TGTGCCAGCAGCTATACAGGGGTGATGTACGAGCAGTACTTC. Protein sequence: CASSYTGVMYEQYF.